A single sample is the source of the 17 T cell receptor beta chains below, sequenced in a study of blood T cells in healthy people across ages. Alongside a J-beta primer mix, a sample-barcoded 5' primer served in a second PCR lasting roughly 7 to 11 cycles. TCRdb re-derived calls from the 5' RACE reads in MiXCR, one entry per CDR3 protein. The sample has roughly 1,300,000 distinct CDR3 sequences; around 59% are singletons. The sample comprised blood. The receptors stem from a man between 18 and 35 years old in good health.

This clonotype was observed a few times. The J gene is TRBJ2-7, the V gene TRBV12-3 or TRBV12-4, with 8 positions matching TRBD2. The CDR3 has 16 amino acids. Germline trimming cut 4 bases from V and 6 bases from J; bases unmatched to any gene: 14. As DNA, the CDR3 is TGTGCCAGCAGTTCCGGAGGGAGCGGGAGATCAAGCGAGCAGTACTTC. Amino acids: CASSSGGSGRSSEQYF.

The CDR3 sequence is CASSPRVREGTEAFF. The CDR3 DNA follows: TGTGCCAGCTCACCACGGGTCAGGGAGGGAACTGAAGCTTTCTTT. The chain uses TRBV18 and TRBJ1-1, with D possibly TRBD1 on 5 matching bases. Germline-derived CDR1 and CDR2 are KGHSH and LQKENI. Trimming shortened V by 1 base and J by 5 bases, and 14 bases separated the two germline ends. This CDR3 is 15 amino acids long.

In its sample, this clonotype was seen a few times. This chain joins TRBV5-6 and TRBJ2-2; D unclear. Germline lookup yields CDR1 SGHDT and CDR2 YYEEEE. V was pared by 4 bases and J by 1 base, with 5 bases between. The CDR3 runs to 13 residues. CDR3 protein: CASSHGNTGELFF. The CDR3 DNA follows: TGTGCCAGCAGCCACGGGAACACCGGGGAGCTGTTTTTT.

This clonotype appeared a few times. V and J are TRBV15 and TRBJ2-7; unclear D gene. The CDR3 is made up of 15 amino acids. V lost 3 bases to trimming and J lost 0 bases, with 12 bases between them. CDR1 and CDR2 from the germline V gene are LNHNV and YYDKDF (reference sequence). Here the CDR3 DNA reads TGTGCCACCAGCAGCGTAAAGCTAAGCTCCTACGAGCAGTACTTC. Encoded protein: CATSSVKLSSYEQYF. The full variable domain, in which reference TRBV15 and TRBJ2-7 provide the parts outside the CDR3, is DAMVIQNPRYQVTQFGKPVTLSCSQTLNHNVMYWYQQKSSQAPKLLFHYYDKDFNNEADTPDNFQSRRPNTSFCFLDIRSPGLGDTAMYLCATSSVKLSSYEQYFGPGTRLTVT.

This clonotype was observed a few times. This sequence joins TRBV7-9 and TRBJ1-4; no reliable D call. The CDR3 is made up of 12 amino acids. The V end lost 8 bases, the J end lost 3 bases, and 7 bases lay between the germline ends. Per germline, CDR1 SEHNR and CDR2 FQNEAQ (reference sequence). The CDR3 DNA sequence: TGTGCCAGCCGGGCCCCTAATGAAAAACTGTTTTTT. The encoded protein is CASRAPNEKLFF.

V and J are TRBV2 and TRBJ1-1; the match to TRBD1 covers 7 bases. V shed 6 bases and J 4 bases; nucleotides not matched to a gene: 5. The CDR3 extends over 13 amino acids. CDR1 is SNHLY, CDR2 FYNNEI, per germline. Here the CDR3 DNA reads TGTGCCAGCAGGACGACAGGGTTCACTGAAGCTTTCTTT. It specifies CASRTTGFTEAFF.

The table lists this clonotype with a count of one. The rearrangement joins TRBV20-1 to TRBJ2-3, with TRBD2 identical over 8 bases. CDR1 DFQATT and CDR2 SNEGSKA come from the germline V gene (reference sequence). The CDR3 loop spans 16 amino acids. The CDR3 DNA reads as TGCAGCGCCACCAGAGGCCATAACCGGGAGGGAGCTACGCAGTATTTT. Translated, it gives CSATRGHNREGATQYF.

This clonotype was seen just once. The rearrangement links TRBV29-1 to TRBJ2-3; TRBD2 aligns across 14 bases. J gave up 1 base and V 1 base, and 16 bases lay outside the gene matches. CDR3 length: 21 residues. Germline CDR1 is SQVTM and CDR2 is ANQGSEA. The CDR3: CSVEGWPGTSGGVLGTDTQYF. The CDR3 bases are TGCAGCGTTGAAGGCTGGCCCGGGACTAGCGGGGGAGTCCTTGGCACAGATACGCAGTATTTT.

This clonotype was seen only once. A junction end diverges from the germline sequence, so it may reflect a read error. The chain couples TRBV29-1 to TRBJ1-1; tentative D call: TRBD1 (5 bases). Germline CDR1 is SQVTM and CDR2 is ANQGSEA. The CDR3 length is 13 residues. CDR3 sequence reads: CSVVRDGYTEAFF. The CDR3 nucleotides read TGTAGCGTTGTGAGGGACGGGTACACTGAAGCTTTCTTT. Full variable domain (outside the CDR3, taken from reference TRBV29-1 and TRBJ1-1): SAVISQKPSRDICQRGTSLTIQCQVDSQVTMMFWYRQQPGQSLTLIATANQGSEATYESGFVIDKFPISRPNLTFSTLTVSNMSPEDSSIYLCSVVRDGYTEAFFGQGTRLTVV.

Here the CDR3 DNA reads TGTGCCAGCAGGTCCGCGGGACAGGGTTTTACGCAGCAGTACTTC. Its translation: CASRSAGQGFTQQYF. This chain links TRBV12-3 or TRBV12-4 with TRBJ2-7; 9 bases are shared with TRBD1. The CDR3 extends over 15 amino acids. Losses at the gene ends were 6 bases for V and 8 bases for J; bases not matched to a gene: 14.

CDR3 protein: CASSLVLDEQFF. CDR3 bases: TGTGCCAGCAGCTTAGTACTGGATGAGCAGTTCTTC. The chain combines TRBV7-9 with TRBJ2-1; D unresolved. The CDR3 spans 12 residues. Germline CDR1 and CDR2: SEHNR and FQNEAQ (reference sequence). V was cut by 1 base and J by 8 bases, with 6 bases left in between.

The count of this clonotype is one. For the CDR3, the DNA is TGTGCCAGCAGCAAACTAGCGGGGGTCGACAATGAGCAGTTCTTC. The encoded protein is CASSKLAGVDNEQFF. The chain has TRBV7-9 and TRBJ2-1; 11 nucleotides align to TRBD2. The trim removed 5 bases at V and 5 bases at J, leaving 5 bases unmatched. In germline, CDR1 is SEHNR, CDR2 FQNEAQ (reference sequence). CDR3 length equals 15 residues.

This clonotype is a singleton in its sample. The chain joins TRBV7-9 to TRBJ1-2; 9 nucleotides match TRBD1. Trimming removed 5 bases from V and 8 bases from J; junction bases left unmatched: 15. CDR1 is SEHNR and CDR2 is FQNEAQ in the germline V gene (reference sequence). This CDR3 has 16 amino acids. The CDR3 sequence: CASSLTEGQGEGGYTF. CDR3 sequence (DNA): TGTGCCAGCAGCCTGACGGAGGGACAGGGAGAGGGGGGCTACACCTTC. The variable domain in full, completed from reference TRBV7-9 and TRBJ1-2, reads DTGVSQNPRHKITKRGQNVTFRCDPISEHNRLYWYRQTLGQGPEFLTYFQNEAQLEKSRLLSDRFSAERPKGSFSTLEIQRTEQGDSAMYLCASSLTEGQGEGGYTFGSGTRLTVV.

This chain uses TRBV6-5 with TRBJ2-4, with 7 positions matching TRBD2. Trimming at V came to 2 bases and at J to 6 bases, leaving 1 base not matched to a gene. Germline V CDR1 and CDR2: MNHEY, SVGAGI. The CDR3 consists of 13 residues. The CDR3 loop is CASSYTGGNIQYF. CDR3 DNA: TGTGCCAGCAGTTACACGGGGGGAAACATTCAGTACTTC.

The gene calls are TRBV12-3 or TRBV12-4 and TRBJ2-3; 9 bases are a match to TRBD2. J lost 2 bases, V lost 9 bases, and 9 bases had no gene match. This CDR3 has 15 amino acids. The CDR3: CARSLSGSPTDTQYF. CDR3 nucleotide sequence: TGTGCCAGAAGTCTTAGCGGGAGTCCCACAGATACGCAGTATTTT.

This clonotype has just a few counts. The chain combines TRBV29-1 with TRBJ1-2; D ambiguous. CDR1 is SQVTM and CDR2 is ANQGSEA in the germline V gene. The V gene lost 3 bases and the J gene lost 7 bases, with 21 bases spanning the gap. This CDR3 is built from 15 residues. The CDR3 DNA reads as TGCAGCGTTGAGGACTCATGGTGGTACGTGGGTGGCTACACCTTC. It translates to CSVEDSWWYVGGYTF.

This clonotype was counted a few times. The V gene is TRBV7-9, the J gene TRBJ2-5; tentative D call: TRBD1 (6 bases). Trimming pared 4 bases from V and 0 bases from J, leaving 9 bases between. Germline CDR1 and CDR2: SEHNR and FQNEAQ (reference sequence). The CDR3 spans 14 residues. CDR3 amino acids: CASSSGTHQETQYF. CDR3 nucleotide sequence: TGTGCCAGCAGCTCGGGGACACACCAAGAGACCCAGTACTTC.